The T cell receptor (beta chain) described here comes from a study of cytotoxic CD8 clonotypes in ibrutinib-treated CLL. This clone was seen a handful of times. The CDR3 length is 15 residues. The V and J ends lost 4 bases and 4 bases respectively, with 17 bases between them. Germline CDR1 MDHEN, CDR2 SYDVKM. The assay was immunoSEQ multiplex PCR, and TCRdb's table has in-frame clones only and misses some. The sample includes about 270,000 clones, around 69% seen only once; the top ten take around 5.1%. The chain uses TRBV28 and TRBJ2-7; a possible D gene is TRBD2 (6 bases). The clonotype was recovered from a human donor with chronic lymphocytic leukemia. This material consisted of PBMCs, taken at disease progression, from a patient treated with ibrutinib. This CDR3 is CASSSLMGLAYEQYF. CDR3 coding DNA: TGTGCCAGCAGTTCCCTAATGGGGCTAGCGTACGAGCAGTACTTC.